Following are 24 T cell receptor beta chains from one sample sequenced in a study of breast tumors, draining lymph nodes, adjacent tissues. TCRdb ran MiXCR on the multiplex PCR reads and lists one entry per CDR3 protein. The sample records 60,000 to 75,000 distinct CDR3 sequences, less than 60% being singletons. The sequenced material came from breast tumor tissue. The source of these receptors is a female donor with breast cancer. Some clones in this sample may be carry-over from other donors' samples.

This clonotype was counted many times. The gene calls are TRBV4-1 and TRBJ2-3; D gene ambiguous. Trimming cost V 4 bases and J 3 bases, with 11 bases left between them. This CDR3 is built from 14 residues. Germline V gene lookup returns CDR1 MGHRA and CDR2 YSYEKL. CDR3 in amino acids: CASSPDWGTDTQYF. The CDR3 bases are TGCGCCAGCAGCCCAGATTGGGGAACAGATACGCAGTATTTT.

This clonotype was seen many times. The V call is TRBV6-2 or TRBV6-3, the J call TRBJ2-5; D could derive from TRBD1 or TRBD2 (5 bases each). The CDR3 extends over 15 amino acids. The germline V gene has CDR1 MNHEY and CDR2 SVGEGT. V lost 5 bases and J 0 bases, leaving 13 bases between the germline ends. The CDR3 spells CASSGGLYYQETQYF. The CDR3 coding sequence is TGTGCCAGCAGTGGGGGTCTCTATTACCAAGAGACCCAGTACTTC.

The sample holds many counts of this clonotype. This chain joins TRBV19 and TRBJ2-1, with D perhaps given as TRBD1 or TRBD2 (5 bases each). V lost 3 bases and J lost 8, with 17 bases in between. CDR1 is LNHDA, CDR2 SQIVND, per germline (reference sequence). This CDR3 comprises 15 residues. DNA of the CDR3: TGTGCCAGTAGTATCCCAGGGAGTCTAATGGATGAGCAGTTCTTC. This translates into CASSIPGSLMDEQFF.

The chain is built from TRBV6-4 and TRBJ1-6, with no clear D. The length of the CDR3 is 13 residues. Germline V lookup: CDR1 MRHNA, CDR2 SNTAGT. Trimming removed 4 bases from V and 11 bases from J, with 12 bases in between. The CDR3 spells CASSVVVNPPLHF. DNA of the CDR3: TGTGCCAGCAGTGTGGTTGTAAATCCACCCCTCCACTTT.

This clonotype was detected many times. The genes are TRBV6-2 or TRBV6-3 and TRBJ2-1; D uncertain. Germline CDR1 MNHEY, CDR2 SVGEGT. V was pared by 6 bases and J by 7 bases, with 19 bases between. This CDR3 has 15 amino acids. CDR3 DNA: TGTGCCAGCAGCGGTAGGCTCACTCCCCCTAATGAGCAGTTCTTC. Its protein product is CASSGRLTPPNEQFF.

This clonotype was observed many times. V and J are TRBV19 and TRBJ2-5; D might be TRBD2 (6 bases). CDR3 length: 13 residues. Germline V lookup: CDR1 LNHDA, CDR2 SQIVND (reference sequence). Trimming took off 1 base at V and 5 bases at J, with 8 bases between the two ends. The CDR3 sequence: CASSIVGRETQYF. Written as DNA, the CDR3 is TGTGCCAGTAGTATAGTGGGGAGGGAGACCCAGTACTTC.

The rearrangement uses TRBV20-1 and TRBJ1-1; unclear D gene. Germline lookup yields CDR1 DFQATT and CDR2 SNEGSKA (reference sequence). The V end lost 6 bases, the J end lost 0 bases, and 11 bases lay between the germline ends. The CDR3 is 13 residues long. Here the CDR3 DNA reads TGCAGTGCAAAGACGGGTATGAACACTGAAGCTTTCTTT. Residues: CSAKTGMNTEAFF.

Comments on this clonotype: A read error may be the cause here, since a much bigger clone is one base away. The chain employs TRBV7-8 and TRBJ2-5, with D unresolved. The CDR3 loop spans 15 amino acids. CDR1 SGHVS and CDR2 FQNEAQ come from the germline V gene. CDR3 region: CASSPTMGQEETQHF. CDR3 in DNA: TGTGCCAGCAGCCCAACAATGGGTCAAGAGGAGACCCAGCACTTC.

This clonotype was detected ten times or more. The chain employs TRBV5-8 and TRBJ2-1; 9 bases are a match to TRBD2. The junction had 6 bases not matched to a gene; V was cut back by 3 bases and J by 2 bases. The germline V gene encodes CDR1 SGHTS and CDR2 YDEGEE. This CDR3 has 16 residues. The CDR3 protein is CASSSVTSGTYNEQFF. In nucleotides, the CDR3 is TGTGCCAGCAGCTCCGTGACTAGCGGTACCTACAATGAGCAGTTCTTC.

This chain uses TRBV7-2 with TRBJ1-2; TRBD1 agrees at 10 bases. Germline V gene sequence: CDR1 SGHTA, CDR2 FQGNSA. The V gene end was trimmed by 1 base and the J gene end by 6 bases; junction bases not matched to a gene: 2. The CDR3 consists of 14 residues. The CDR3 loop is CASSLGQGANGYTF. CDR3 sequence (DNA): TGTGCCAGCAGCTTAGGACAGGGGGCCAATGGCTACACCTTC.

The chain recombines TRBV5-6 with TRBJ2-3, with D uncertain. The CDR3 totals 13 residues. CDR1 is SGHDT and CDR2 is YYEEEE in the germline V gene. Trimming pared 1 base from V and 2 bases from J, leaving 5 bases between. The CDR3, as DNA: TGTGCCAGCAGCTTGACAAACACAGATACGCAGTATTTT. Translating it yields CASSLTNTDTQYF.

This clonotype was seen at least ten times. For the CDR3, the DNA is TGCGCCAGCAGCTTGAAGGGACAGGGGCGAGAGACCCAGTACTTC. This codes for CASSLKGQGRETQYF. The genes are TRBV5-1 and TRBJ2-5, with 10 bases fitting TRBD1. CDR3 length equals 15 residues. Germline CDR1 SGHRS, CDR2 YFSETQ. J lost 4 bases, V lost 1 base, and 4 bases had no gene match. Full variable domain (outside the CDR3, taken from reference TRBV5-1 and TRBJ2-5): KAGVTQTPRYLIKTRGQQVTLSCSPISGHRSVSWYQQTPGQGLQFLFEYFSETQRNKGNFPGRFSGRQFSNSRSEMNVSTLELGDSALYLCASSLKGQGRETQYFGPGTRLLVL.

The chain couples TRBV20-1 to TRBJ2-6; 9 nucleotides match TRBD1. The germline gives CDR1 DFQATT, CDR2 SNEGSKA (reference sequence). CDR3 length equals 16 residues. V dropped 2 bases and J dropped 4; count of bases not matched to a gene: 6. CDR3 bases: TGCAGTGCTAGACAGGACAGGGGTGTCGGGGCCAACGTCCTGACTTTC. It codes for CSARQDRGVGANVLTF.

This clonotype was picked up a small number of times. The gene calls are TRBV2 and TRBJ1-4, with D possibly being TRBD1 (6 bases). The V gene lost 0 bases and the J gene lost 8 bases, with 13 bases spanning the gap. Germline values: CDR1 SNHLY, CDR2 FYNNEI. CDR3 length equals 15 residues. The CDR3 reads CASSEAETGREKLFF. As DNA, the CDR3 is TGTGCCAGCAGTGAAGCCGAAACAGGGCGGGAAAAACTGTTTTTT.

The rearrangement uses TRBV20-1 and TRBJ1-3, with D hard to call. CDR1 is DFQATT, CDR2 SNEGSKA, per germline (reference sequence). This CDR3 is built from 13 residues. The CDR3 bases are TGCAGACCCGGGCCTATCTCTGGAAACACCATATATTTT. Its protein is CRPGPISGNTIYF.

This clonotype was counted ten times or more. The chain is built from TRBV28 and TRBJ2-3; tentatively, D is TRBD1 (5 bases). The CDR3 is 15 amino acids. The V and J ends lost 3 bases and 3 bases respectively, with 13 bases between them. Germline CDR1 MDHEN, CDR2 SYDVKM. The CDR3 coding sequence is TGTGCCAGCAGTTTTCCCCAGGGAAGGACAGATACGCAGTATTTT. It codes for CASSFPQGRTDTQYF.

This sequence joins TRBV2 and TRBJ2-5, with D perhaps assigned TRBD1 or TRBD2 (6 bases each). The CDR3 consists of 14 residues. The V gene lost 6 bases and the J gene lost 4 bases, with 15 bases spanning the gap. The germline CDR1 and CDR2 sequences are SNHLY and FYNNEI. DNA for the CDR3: TGTGCCAGCAGCCGGGGGCTTGCGGGAGAGACCCAGTACTTC. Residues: CASSRGLAGETQYF.

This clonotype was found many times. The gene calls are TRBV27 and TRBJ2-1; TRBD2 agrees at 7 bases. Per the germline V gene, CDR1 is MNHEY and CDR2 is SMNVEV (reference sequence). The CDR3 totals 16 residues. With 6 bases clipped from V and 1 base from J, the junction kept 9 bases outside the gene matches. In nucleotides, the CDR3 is TGTGCCAGCAGGGGTAGCGGGCGGGGGTCCTACAATGAGCAGTTCTTC. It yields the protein CASRGSGRGSYNEQFF.

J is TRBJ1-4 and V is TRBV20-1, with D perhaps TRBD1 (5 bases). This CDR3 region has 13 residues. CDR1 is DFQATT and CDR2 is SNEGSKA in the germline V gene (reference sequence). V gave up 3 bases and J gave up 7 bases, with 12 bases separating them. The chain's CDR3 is CSASGRDGEKLFF. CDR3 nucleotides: TGCAGTGCTAGTGGTAGGGACGGTGAAAAACTGTTTTTT.

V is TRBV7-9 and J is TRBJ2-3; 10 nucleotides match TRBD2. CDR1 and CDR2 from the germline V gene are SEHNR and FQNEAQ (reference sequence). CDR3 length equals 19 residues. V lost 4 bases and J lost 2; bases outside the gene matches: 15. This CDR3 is CASSSSSLAGVDPTDTQYF. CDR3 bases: TGTGCCAGCAGCTCCTCGTCCCTAGCGGGAGTGGACCCCACAGATACGCAGTATTTT. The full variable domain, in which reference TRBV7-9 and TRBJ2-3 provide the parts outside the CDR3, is DTGVSQNPRHKITKRGQNVTFRCDPISEHNRLYWYRQTLGQGPEFLTYFQNEAQLEKSRLLSDRFSAERPKGSFSTLEIQRTEQGDSAMYLCASSSSSLAGVDPTDTQYFGPGTRLTVL.

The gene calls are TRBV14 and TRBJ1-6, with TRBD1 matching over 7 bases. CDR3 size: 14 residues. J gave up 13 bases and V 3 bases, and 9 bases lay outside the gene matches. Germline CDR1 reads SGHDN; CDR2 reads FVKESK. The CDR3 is CASSHTGVSSPLHF. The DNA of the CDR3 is TGTGCCAGCAGCCACACAGGGGTCAGTTCGCCCCTCCACTTT.

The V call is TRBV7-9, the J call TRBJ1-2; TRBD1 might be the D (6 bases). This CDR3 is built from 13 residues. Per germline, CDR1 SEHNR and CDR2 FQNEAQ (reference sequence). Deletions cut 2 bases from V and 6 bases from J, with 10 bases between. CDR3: CASSLWTVDGYTF. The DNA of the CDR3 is TGTGCCAGCAGCTTATGGACAGTGGATGGCTACACCTTC.

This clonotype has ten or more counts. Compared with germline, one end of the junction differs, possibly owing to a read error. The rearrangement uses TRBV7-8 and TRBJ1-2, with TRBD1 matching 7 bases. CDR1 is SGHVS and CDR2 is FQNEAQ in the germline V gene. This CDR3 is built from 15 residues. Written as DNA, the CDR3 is TGTGCCAGCAGCTTAGGGGCCCAGGGGGAGTATGGCTACCCCTTC. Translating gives CASSLGAQGEYGYPF.

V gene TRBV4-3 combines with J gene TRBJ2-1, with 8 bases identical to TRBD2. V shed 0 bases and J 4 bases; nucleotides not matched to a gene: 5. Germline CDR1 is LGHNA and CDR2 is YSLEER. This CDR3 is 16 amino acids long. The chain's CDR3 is CASSQDRGGSYNEQFF. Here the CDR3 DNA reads TGCGCCAGCAGCCAAGATCGGGGGGGCTCATACAATGAGCAGTTCTTC.